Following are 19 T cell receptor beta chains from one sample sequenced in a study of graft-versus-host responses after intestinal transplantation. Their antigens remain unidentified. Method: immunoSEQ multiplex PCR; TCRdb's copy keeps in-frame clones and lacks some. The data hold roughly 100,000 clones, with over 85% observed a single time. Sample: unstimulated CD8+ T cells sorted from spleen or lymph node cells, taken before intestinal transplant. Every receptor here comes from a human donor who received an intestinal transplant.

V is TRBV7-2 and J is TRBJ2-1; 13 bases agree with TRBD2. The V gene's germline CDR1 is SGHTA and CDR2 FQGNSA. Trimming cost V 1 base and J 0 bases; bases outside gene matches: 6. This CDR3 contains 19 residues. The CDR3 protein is CASSLDATSGGSSYNEQFF. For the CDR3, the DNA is TGTGCCAGCAGCTTAGATGCGACTAGCGGGGGGAGCTCCTACAATGAGCAGTTCTTC.

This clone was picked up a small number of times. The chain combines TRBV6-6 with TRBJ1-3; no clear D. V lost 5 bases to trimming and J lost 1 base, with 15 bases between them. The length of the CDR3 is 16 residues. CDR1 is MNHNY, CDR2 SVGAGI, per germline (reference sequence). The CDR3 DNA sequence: TGTGCCAGCAGTCCCGAATATTCAACTTCTGGAAACACCATATATTTT. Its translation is CASSPEYSTSGNTIYF.

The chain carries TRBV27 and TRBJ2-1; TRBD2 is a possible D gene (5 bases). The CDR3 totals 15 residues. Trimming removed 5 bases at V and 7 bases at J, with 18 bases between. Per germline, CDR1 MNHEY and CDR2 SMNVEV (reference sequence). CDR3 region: CASSPLPGSLNEQFF. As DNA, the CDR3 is TGTGCCAGCAGTCCCCTGCCGGGGTCGCTTAATGAGCAGTTCTTC.

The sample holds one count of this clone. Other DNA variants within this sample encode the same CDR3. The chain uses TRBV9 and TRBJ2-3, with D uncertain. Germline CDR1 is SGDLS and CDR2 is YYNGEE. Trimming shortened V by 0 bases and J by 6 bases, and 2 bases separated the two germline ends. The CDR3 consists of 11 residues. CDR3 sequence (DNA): TGTGCCAGCAGCGTAGCCGATACGCAGTATTTT. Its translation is CASSVADTQYF. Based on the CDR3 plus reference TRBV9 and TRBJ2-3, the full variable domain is DSGVTQTPKHLITATGQRVTLRCSPRSGDLSVYWYQQSLDQGLQFLIQYYNGEERAKGNILERFSAQQFPDLHSELNLSSLELGDSALYFCASSVADTQYFGPGTRLTVL.

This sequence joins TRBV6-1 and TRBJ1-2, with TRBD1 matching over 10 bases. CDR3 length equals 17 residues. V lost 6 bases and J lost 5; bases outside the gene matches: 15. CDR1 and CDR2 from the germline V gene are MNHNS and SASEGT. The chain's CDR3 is CASSETGTGAHWYGYTF. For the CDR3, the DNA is TGTGCCAGCAGCGAAACCGGGACAGGGGCCCACTGGTATGGCTACACCTTC.

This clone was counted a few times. In DNA, the CDR3 is TGTGCCAGCAATCAACGGGTCGACAGGGGAGGGCTCTATGGCTACACCTTC. The encoded protein is CASNQRVDRGGLYGYTF. This sequence joins TRBV7-8 and TRBJ1-2; 8 bases agree with TRBD1. Germline assignment: CDR1 SGHVS and CDR2 FQNEAQ. The V segment lost 7 bases and the J segment 4 bases; nucleotides outside the gene matches: 17. The CDR3 totals 17 residues.

CDR3 residues: CGNSYQGTGELFF. CDR3 bases: TGTGGTAATTCATACCAGGGGACCGGGGAGCTGTTTTTT. This rearrangement joins TRBV27 to TRBJ2-2, with a tentative D call TRBD1 (6 bases). The CDR3 contains 13 residues. The germline V gene encodes CDR1 MNHEY and CDR2 SMNVEV (reference sequence).

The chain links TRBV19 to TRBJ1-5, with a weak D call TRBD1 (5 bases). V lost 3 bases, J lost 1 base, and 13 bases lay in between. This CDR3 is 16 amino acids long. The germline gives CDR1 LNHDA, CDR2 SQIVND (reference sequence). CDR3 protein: CASSMAFGGSNQPQHF. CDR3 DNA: TGTGCCAGTAGTATGGCTTTCGGGGGGAGCAATCAGCCCCAGCATTTT.

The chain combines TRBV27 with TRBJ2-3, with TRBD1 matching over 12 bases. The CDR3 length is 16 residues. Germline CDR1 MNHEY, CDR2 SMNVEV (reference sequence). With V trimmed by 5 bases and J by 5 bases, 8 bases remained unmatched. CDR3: CASSPRDRGQGDTQYF. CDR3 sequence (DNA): TGTGCCAGCAGTCCAAGGGACAGGGGGCAGGGAGATACGCAGTATTTT.

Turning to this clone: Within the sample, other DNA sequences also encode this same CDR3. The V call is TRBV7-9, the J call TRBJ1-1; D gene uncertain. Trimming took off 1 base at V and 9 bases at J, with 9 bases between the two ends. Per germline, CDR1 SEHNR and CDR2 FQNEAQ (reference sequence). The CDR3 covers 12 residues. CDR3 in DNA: TGTGCCAGCAGCTTAGAAGAGTTGAAAGCTTTCTTT. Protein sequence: CASSLEELKAFF.

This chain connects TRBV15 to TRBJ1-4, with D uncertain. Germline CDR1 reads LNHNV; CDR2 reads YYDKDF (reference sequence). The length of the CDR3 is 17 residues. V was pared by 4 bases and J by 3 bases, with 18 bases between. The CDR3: CATSTTPGSRANEKLFF. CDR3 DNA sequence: TGTGCCACCAGCACCACCCCTGGCAGTAGGGCTAATGAAAAACTGTTTTTT.

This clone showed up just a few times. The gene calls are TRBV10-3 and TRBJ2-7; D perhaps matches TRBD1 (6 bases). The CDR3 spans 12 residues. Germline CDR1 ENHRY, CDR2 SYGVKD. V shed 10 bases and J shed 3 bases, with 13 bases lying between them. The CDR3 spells CATLGHIYEQYF. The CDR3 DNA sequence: TGTGCCACCCTGGGACATATCTACGAGCAGTACTTC.

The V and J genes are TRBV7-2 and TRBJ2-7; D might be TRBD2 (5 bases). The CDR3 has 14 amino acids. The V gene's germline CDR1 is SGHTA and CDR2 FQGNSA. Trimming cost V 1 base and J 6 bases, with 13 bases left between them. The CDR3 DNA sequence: TGTGCCAGCAGCTTAGGACCCTACGAGGGCGAGCAGTACTTC. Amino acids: CASSLGPYEGEQYF.

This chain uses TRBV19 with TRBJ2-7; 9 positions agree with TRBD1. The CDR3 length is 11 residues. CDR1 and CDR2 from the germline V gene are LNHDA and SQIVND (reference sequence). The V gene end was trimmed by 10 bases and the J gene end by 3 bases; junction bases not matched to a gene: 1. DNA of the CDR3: TGTGCCACGACAGGGGGCTACGAGCAGTACTTC. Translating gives CATTGGYEQYF.

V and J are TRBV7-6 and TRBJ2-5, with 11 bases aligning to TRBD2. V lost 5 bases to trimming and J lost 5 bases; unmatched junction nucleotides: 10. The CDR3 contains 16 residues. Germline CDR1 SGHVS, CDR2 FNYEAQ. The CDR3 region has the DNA TGTGCCAGCAGCCCCCCCTTTAGCGGGGGGGCCGAGACCCAGTACTTC. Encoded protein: CASSPPFSGGAETQYF.

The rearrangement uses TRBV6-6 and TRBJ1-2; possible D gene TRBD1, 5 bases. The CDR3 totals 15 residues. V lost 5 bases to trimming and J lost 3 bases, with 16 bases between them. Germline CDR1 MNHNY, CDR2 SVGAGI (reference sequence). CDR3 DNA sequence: TGTGCCAGCAGTCTCACAGTGACAGATTACTATGGCTACACCTTC. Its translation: CASSLTVTDYYGYTF.

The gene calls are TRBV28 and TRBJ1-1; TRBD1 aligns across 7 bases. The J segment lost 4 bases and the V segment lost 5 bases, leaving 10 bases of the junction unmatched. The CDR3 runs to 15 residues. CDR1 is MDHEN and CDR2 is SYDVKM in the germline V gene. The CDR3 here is CASSTKTGQGTEAFF. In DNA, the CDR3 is TGTGCCAGCAGTACTAAGACAGGGCAGGGCACTGAAGCTTTCTTT.

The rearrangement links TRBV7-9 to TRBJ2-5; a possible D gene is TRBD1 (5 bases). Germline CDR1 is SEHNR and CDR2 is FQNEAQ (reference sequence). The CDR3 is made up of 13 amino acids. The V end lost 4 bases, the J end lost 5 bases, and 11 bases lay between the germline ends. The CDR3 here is CASSSRVDETQYF. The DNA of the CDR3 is TGTGCCAGCAGCTCCAGGGTAGACGAGACCCAGTACTTC. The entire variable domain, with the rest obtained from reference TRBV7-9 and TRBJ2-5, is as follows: DTGVSQNPRHKITKRGQNVTFRCDPISEHNRLYWYRQTLGQGPEFLTYFQNEAQLEKSRLLSDRFSAERPKGSFSTLEIQRTEQGDSAMYLCASSSRVDETQYFGPGTRLLVL.

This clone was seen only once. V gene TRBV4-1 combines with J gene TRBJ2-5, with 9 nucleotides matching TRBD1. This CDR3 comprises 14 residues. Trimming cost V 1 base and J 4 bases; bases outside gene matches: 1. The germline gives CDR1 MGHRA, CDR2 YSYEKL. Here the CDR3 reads CASSQVTGGETQYF. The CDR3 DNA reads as TGCGCCAGCAGCCAAGTGACAGGGGGAGAGACCCAGTACTTC.